This entry describes one T cell receptor (beta chain). Its antigen is unknown. This sample was included in a study of blood T cells in healthy people across ages. Germline assignment: CDR1 LGHNA and CDR2 YSLEER. CDR3 length equals 15 residues. Trimming removed 7 bases from V and 5 bases from J; junction bases left unmatched: 8. Study-wide results and limits: The fall in TCR beta diversity per million T cells was roughly linear with age. Conclusively comparing naive with antigen-experienced cells was impossible with unsorted PBMCs. Long-lived and aged donors differed, with more naive CD4+ cells and higher diversity in the long-lived. The diversity estimates, figures obtained from one million T cells, were considered underestimates.

Alongside a J-beta primer mix, a sample-barcoded 5' primer served in a second PCR lasting about 7 to 12 cycles. TCRdb reprocessed the 5' RACE reads via MiXCR and lists one record per CDR3 protein. The data contain approximately 1,000,000 distinct CDR3 sequences, roughly two fifths of them singletons. The specimen was blood. V gene TRBV4-3 combines with J gene TRBJ2-4; TRBD1 agrees at 10 bases. This receptor was taken from a man younger than 35 in good health. The CDR3 spells CASNLSTGGENIQYF. As DNA, the CDR3 is TGCGCCAGCAACCTCTCGACAGGGGGCGAAAACATTCAGTACTTC.